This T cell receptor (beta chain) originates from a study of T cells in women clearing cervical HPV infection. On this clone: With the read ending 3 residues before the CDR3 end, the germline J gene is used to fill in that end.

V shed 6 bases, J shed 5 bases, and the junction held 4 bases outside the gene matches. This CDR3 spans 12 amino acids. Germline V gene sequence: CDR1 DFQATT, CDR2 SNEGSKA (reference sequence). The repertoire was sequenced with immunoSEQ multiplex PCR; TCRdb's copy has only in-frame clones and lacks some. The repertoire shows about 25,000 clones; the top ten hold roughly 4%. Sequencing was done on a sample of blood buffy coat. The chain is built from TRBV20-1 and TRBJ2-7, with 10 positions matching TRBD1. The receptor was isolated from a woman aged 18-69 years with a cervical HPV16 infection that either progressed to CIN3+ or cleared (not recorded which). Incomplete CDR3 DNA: TGCAGTGCCGGGGACAGGGGTCACGAG. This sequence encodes CSAGDRGHE. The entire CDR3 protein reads CSAGDRGHEQYF.